This paragraph reports one T cell receptor beta chain. With random hexamers, 0.5 to 1 ug RNA was reverse transcribed. TCRdb itself ran the immunoSEQ multiplex PCR reads through MiXCR, one entry per CDR3 protein. This table has some 180,000 distinct CDR3 sequences, about 95% appearing once. The entry originates in a study of CD8 T cells in Susac syndrome. This receptor was taken from a human donor in good health. What was sequenced was CD4+ T cells from PBMCs.

In nucleotides, the CDR3 is TGTGCCTGGAGTCCCGGGACAGCCACAGATACGCAGTATTTT. Residues: CAWSPGTATDTQYF. The rearrangement links TRBV30 to TRBJ2-3, with 7 nucleotides matching TRBD1. The CDR3 is 14 residues long. V was pared by 2 bases and J by 2 bases, with 4 bases of the junction left unmatched. In germline, CDR1 is GTSNPN, CDR2 SVGIG (reference sequence).